Listed here is a single T cell receptor (beta chain). This clonotype showed up just a few times. Its antigen has not been determined. The input lacks base qualities; no much larger clone sits a single base away. The treatment or condition label of this sample denotes: live attenuated yellow fever vaccine strain. A standard Ficoll-Paque protocol was used to isolate PBMCs from peripheral blood. Dynabeads CD4 and CD8 positive selection kits were used to isolate the CD4 and CD8 T-cell fractions. RNA was extracted with TriZol from bulk PBMCs, CD4 and CD8 fractions, and dextramer-positive and dextramer-negative fractions. The germline V gene encodes CDR1 DFQATT and CDR2 SNEGSKA (reference sequence). The CDR3 starts with the cysteine, ends with the phenylalanine, and has 15 residues. Only the CDR3 part of the read is kept: 45 bases, read in frame from the first base. A distance of 15 bases separates the germline ends of V and J, which lose 0 bases and 4 bases respectively.

The sample originates from a study of T cells after yellow fever vaccination (dated by TCRdb to between 2018 and 2020). At the level of the whole study: Libraries from fractions with low cell numbers were prepared with the SMART-Seq v4 Ultra Low Input RNA kit. To track T-cell clones before and after primary and booster YFV17D yellow fever vaccination, bulk TCR alpha and beta repertoires were sequenced longitudinally. Two healthy male donors, one aged 18 to 29 and one aged 30 to 40 years, made up the cohort. Blood was collected at multiple timepoints before and after primary and secondary immunization, and bulk PBMC replicates and cell subsets were isolated.

The run used an Illumina NovaSeq 6000. TCR cDNA was made using 5'RACE template switching, a step that added a universal primer site and unique molecular identifiers. Priming of cDNA synthesis was performed from both the TCR alpha and TCR beta constant segments. Library amplification involved two PCR steps, and the second step added sample barcodes and sequencing adapters. Sequencing of libraries was performed on Illumina HiSeq 2500 (2x100 bp) or NovaSeq (2x150 bp). In the original analysis: MIGEC was used to demultiplex reads and collapse the reads into UMI consensus sequences, and MiXCR was used for V(D)J alignment. Using edgeR on replicate PBMC samples, clonotypes were called vaccine-responding if FDR was below 0.01 and the log2 fold change was above 5 up to day 15. CD4 or CD8 identity was assigned to each bulk clonotype according to whether the clonotype was present at higher abundance in the sequenced CD4 repertoire or the sequenced CD8 repertoire. In TCRdb, the public reads were trimmed at Q25 with fastp and aligned with MiXCR, with productive beta chains retained. Each record represents a unique CDR3 protein, reported with the most common genes and DNA among its rows. These V and J calls rely on TCRdb rather than the paper's analysis. The sample table shows about 320,000 distinct CDR3 sequences, and roughly a tenth are seen once. About 3% of the sample is held by the ten biggest clonotypes.

General conclusions and limits of the study: Compared with the primary T-cell response, the secondary T-cell response was weaker but faster, peaking on day 5 rather than day 15. A small fraction of clonotypes showed up in both the CD4 and CD8 compartments, probably as a result of convergent recombination. Because abundant contaminating clonotypes from the bulk population could be contained in FACS-sorted repertoires, computational filtering was required. Most clones expanded after primary vaccination were re-detected after the booster (around 96% of CD4 and about nine tenths of CD8), suggesting broad memory maintenance. Because only a couple of donors were included in the study, the extent to which the findings can be generalized is limited.

The sequence derives from a young man who received the YFV17D yellow fever vaccine. The chain is assembled from TRBV20-1 and TRBJ1-1; TRBD1 is perhaps the D gene, given 5 matching bases. Specimen: CD4+ T cells sorted from PBMCs, collected 45 days after the yellow fever booster vaccination. Here the CDR3 is given as CSARDPGLGGTEAFF. Here is the DNA: TGCAGTGCTAGAGATCCCGGACTGGGGGGCACTGAAGCTTTCTTT.